The entry below describes one T cell receptor beta chain. This clonotype has more than one count but fewer than ten. Its antigen remains undetermined. Base-call qualities are not available, and no considerably larger clone is one nucleotide away. Sequences KGHDR (CDR1) and SFDVKD (CDR2) are obtained from the germline V gene. After removal of 3 bases from V and 1 base from J, the junction retains 3 bases not matched to a gene. The CDR3 has 16 amino acids, counting the end cysteine and phenylalanine. The kept DNA is CDR3 alone, 48 bases in frame from the first base. The sample belongs to a study of regulatory T cells in long-lasting Graves disease (TCRdb year 2021). For the wider study: In the newly diagnosed Graves' disease group, patients had been taking antithyroid drugs for less than 3 months. This study used TCR sequencing and RNA sequencing of peripheral blood to compare persistent Graves' disease patients against newly diagnosed Graves' disease patients. The study was conducted in China and was registered as a clinical trial. A total of around 33 samples were covered by TCR sequencing, comprising approximately 13 persistent and 20 or so newly diagnosed Graves' disease patients. General conclusions and limits of the study: Only the TCR beta chain was sequenced and analyzed. Because the primary lesion, thyroid tissue, could not be accessed, the study looked at peripheral blood alone. Compared with newly diagnosed patients, persistent Graves' disease patients had lower TCR Shannon entropy and fewer highly expanded clones, which suggests clonal expansion. Persistent disease showed preferential use of TRBV28, TRBJ1-2 and TRBJ2-5, whereas newly diagnosed disease favored TRBV20-1 and TRBJ2-1. Persistent patients shared more public clonotypes among themselves (2,741) than newly diagnosed patients did (approximately 870). The small sample size was acknowledged by the authors as a limitation that may reduce accuracy.

The sample's time point label is to be understood as: newly diagnosed GD, antithyroid drugs for less than 3 months. For both TCR sequencing and RNA sequencing, RNA was extracted from PBMCs using TRIzol. Graves' disease was diagnosed according to American Thyroid Association guidelines. Recruitment of patients was carried out at an endocrinology department in Xi'an, China. From each patient, 7.5 to 10 milliliters of peripheral blood was collected into an EDTA anticoagulant tube. PBMCs were isolated by Ficoll Paque Plus density gradient separation without further T cell sorting. RNA quality was checked with an Agilent 2100 Bioanalyzer and agarose gel, and concentration with a NanoDrop 2000. Library preparation used multiplex PCR. For sequencing, an Illumina HiSeq 4000 was employed. CDR3 regions were amplified by Arm-PCR with iRepertoire HTBI primers to construct TCR beta libraries. PCR products were gel purified before sequencing. The study's processing was this. A total of 60 to 80 TRBV and 14 TRBJ segments were identified across samples and were used for gene usage analysis of CDR3 amino acid clonotypes. COPE and FqMerger were used to merge the filtered high-quality paired reads into contigs. Contigs were aligned with BLAST to IMGT TRBV, TRBD and TRBJ reference genes, and CDR3 was defined per IMGT. Any clonotype with a frequency above 0.1% was counted as a highly expanded clone. Repertoire diversity was measured by Shannon entropy, and V-J evenness by the Gini coefficient. Public clonotypes were defined as clonotypes shared by more than one individual. The public reads were quality trimmed at Q25 with fastp and then assembled into clones with MiXCR by TCRdb, keeping productive beta chains. Merged by CDR3 protein, the rows form single entries marked with the most common genes and DNA. The authors' filters were not applied to this entry. The sample contains approximately 480,000 distinct CDR3 sequences, around 16% of them found a single time. The ten largest clonotypes hold 12% of the sample.

The same data also contributed to another study, on T cells in Graves' hyperthyroidism and ophthalmopathy. The second source states: Graves' hyperthyroidism was defined as stable when no progression to ophthalmopathy occurred over 18 months of follow-up. Hyperthyroidism patients were newly diagnosed, had a disease duration of under 2 months, and were aged 18 to 65 years. The study excluded patients with uncontrolled infections, other autoimmune diseases, pregnancy or lactation. Diagnoses relied on clinical symptoms, serum thyroxine and TRAb, thyroid ultrasound and orbital computed tomography. The first round of RT-PCR for the TCR CDR3 was performed with the HTBI primer set and the Qiagen OneStep RT-PCR kit. Most expanded thyroid clonotypes (frequency above 0.001) were also detected in blood, a finding suggesting that blood repertoires may reflect thyroid immune responses. A model built on a 13 V-J signature distinguished ophthalmopathy from stable hyperthyroidism, reaching about 88% sensitivity and around 81% specificity in cross-validation and 80%/75% in testing. In validation, the model predicted progression to ophthalmopathy with 55% to 71% sensitivity and about 72% specificity, a median of 6.5 months before onset. To identify TCR V-J signatures that set the groups apart, the researchers used a discovery cohort of 90 to 100 patients, made up of fewer than 50 with Graves' ophthalmopathy and some 60 with stable Graves' hyperthyroidism. An independent validation cohort of 18 to 20 hyperthyroidism patients and about 15 patients who later progressed to ophthalmopathy tested prospective prediction of ophthalmopathy. For training and testing, the approximately 92 patients in the discovery cohort were randomly divided in a 7:3 ratio. The study also compared thyroid tissue and blood T-cell repertoires from several Graves' hyperthyroidism patients. Following sampling, methimazole starting at 30 mg daily was given to hyperthyroidism patients, and high-dose intravenous methylprednisolone was given to ophthalmopathy patients. Libraries were constructed in a second round of multiplex PCR, after which size selection and purification were performed. Libraries were sequenced paired-end with 100 bp reads on an Illumina HiSeq2000. SOAPnuke was used to process the raw data, with reads discarded if the reads contained adapters or uncalled bases, had a mean Phred below 15, or lacked an exact constant-primer or identifier match. High-quality paired reads were merged using COPE v1.2.5, and each unique nucleotide sequence was defined as a clonotype. MiTCR v1.1 was used to align the clonotypes against IMGT TRBV, TRBD and TRBJ reference segments. Only V-J combinations with frequency above 0.0001, covering 99% to 99.2% of repertoires, were analysed. A TCS score was defined as the ratio of F50 (clonal expansion) to E x V (chaos), with BLOSUM62-based TCRdist applied between CDR3 peptides within each V-J. Welch's t-statistics and random forest reduced 500 to 650 V-J features to under 15, which were used in a naive Bayes classifier (R e1071). No statistical method was used to fix the sample size in advance, and group allocation was not hidden from the investigators. TCR Vbeta CDR3 sequencing of 135 peripheral blood samples (over 40 ophthalmopathy, 75 hyperthyroidism and roughly 17 progressor patients) is reported in the paper.

This specimen was peripheral blood mononuclear cells (PBMCs), taken at new diagnosis, from a patient treated with antithyroid drugs. The rearrangement combines TRBV24-1 with TRBJ2-1; 9 middle bases align to TRBD2. The origin of this receptor is a man aged 35-49 years with Graves disease. Donor details come from another sample of the same person, matched by shared clones. In nucleotides, the sequence is TGTGCCACCAGTGATCAGACTAGCGGTTCCTACAATGAGCAGTTCTTC. It encodes CATSDQTSGSYNEQFF.